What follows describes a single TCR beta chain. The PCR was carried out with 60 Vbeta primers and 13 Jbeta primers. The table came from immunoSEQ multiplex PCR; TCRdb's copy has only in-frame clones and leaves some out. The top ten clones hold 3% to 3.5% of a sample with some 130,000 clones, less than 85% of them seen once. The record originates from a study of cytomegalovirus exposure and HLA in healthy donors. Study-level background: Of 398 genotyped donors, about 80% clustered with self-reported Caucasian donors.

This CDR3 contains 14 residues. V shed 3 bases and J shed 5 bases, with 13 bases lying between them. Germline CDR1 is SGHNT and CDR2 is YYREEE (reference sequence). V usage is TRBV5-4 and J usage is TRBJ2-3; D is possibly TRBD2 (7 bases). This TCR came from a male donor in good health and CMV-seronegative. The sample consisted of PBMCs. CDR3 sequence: CASSSKGGEDTQYF. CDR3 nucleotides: TGTGCCAGCAGCTCTAAAGGGGGGGAAGATACGCAGTATTTT. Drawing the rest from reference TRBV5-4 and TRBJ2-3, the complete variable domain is ETGVTQSPTHLIKTRGQQVTLRCSSQSGHNTVSWYQQALGQGPQFIFQYYREEENGRGNFPPRFSGLQFPNYSSELNVNALELDDSALYLCASSSKGGEDTQYFGPGTRLTVL.